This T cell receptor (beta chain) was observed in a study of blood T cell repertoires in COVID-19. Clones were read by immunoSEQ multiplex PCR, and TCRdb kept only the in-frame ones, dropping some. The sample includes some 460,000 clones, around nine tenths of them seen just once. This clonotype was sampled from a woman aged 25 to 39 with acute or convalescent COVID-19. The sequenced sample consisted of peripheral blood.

The CDR3: CASSQEWGGRQGPYEQYF. The CDR3 region has the DNA TGTGCCAGCAGCCAAGAGTGGGGTGGTCGGCAGGGCCCCTACGAGCAGTACTTC. The chain recombines TRBV3-1 (or the pseudogene TRBV3-2) with TRBJ2-7, with D possibly being TRBD1 (5 bases). CDR3 length equals 18 residues. Germline V gives CDR1 LGHDT, CDR2 YNNKEL (reference sequence). V lost 0 bases to trimming and J lost 2 bases, with 20 bases between them.